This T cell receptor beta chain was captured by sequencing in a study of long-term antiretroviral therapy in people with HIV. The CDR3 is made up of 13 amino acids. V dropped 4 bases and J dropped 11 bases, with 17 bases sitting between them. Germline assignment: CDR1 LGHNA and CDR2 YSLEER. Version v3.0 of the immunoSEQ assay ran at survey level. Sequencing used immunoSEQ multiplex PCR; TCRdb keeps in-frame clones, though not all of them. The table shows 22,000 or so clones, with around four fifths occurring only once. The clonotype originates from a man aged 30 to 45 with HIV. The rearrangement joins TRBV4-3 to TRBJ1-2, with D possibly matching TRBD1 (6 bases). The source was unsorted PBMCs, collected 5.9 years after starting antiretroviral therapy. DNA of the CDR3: TGCGCCAGCAGCCCCCTAGGGGGTAGAGGGTACACCTTC. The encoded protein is CASSPLGGRGYTF.